The clone carrying this T cell receptor beta chain was observed many times. Its antigen is not known. Some clones are missing from TCRdb's copy, which holds only in-frame ones; the method was immunoSEQ multiplex PCR. The repertoire holds about 110,000 clones, with roughly 70% as singletons. The CDR3 sequence is 15 residues long. The trim removed 3 bases at V and 11 bases at J, leaving 11 bases unmatched. CDR1 is SGHNT, CDR2 YYREEE, per germline (reference sequence). This record belongs to a study of shared clonotypes between healthy human individuals. Study conclusions and caveats: Though the depth was large, rarefaction showed that sorted-subset sequencing was incomplete. Clonotype sharing among donors, it was expected, would be affected by sequencing depth.

The clonotype was recovered from a young woman in good health. The chain uses TRBV5-4 and TRBJ1-4; 9 bases map to TRBD1. Source material: memory CD8+ T cells sorted from blood. Stated subset: CD45RO+ cells pooled with CCR7-negative TemRA cells. CDR3 nucleotide sequence: TGTGCCAGCAGCTCACCCGGGACAGGGTTAGACAAACTGTTTTTT. Translation: CASSSPGTGLDKLFF. Full variable domain (missing parts from reference TRBV5-4 and TRBJ1-4): ETGVTQSPTHLIKTRGQQVTLRCSSQSGHNTVSWYQQALGQGPQFIFQYYREEENGRGNFPPRFSGLQFPNYSSELNVNALELDDSALYLCASSSPGTGLDKLFFGSGTQLSVL.